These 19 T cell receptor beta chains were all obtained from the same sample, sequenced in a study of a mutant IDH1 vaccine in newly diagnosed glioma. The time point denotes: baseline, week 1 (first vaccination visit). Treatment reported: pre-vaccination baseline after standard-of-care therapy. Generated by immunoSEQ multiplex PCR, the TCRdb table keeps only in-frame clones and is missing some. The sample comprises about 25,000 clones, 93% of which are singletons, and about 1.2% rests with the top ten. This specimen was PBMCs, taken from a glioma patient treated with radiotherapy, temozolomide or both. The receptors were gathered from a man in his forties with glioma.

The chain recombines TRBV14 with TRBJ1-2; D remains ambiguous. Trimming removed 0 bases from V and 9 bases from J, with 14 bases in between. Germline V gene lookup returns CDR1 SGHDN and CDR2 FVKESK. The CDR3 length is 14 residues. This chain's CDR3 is CASSQDPEGRRYTF. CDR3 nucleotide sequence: TGTGCCAGCAGCCAAGATCCGGAGGGAAGACGCTACACCTTC.

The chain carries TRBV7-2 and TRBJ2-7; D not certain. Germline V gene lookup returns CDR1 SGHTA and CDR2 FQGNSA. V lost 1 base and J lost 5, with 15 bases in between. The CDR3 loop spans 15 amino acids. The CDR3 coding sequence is TGTGCCAGCAGCTTAGTTGATTCACACTTGAACGAGCAGTACTTC. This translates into CASSLVDSHLNEQYF.

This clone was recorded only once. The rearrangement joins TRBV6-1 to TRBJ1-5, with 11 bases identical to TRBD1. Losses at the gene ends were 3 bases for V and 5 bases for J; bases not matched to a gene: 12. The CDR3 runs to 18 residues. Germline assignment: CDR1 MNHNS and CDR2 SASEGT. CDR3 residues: CASSDRTGGEIMYQPQHF. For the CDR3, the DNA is TGTGCCAGCAGTGACCGGACAGGGGGCGAAATAATGTATCAGCCCCAGCATTTT.

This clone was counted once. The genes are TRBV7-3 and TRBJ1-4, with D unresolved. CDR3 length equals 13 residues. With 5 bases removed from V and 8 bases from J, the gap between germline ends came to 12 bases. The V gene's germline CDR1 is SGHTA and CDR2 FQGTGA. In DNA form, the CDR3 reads TGTGCCAGCAGCACTTCGGACCGCGAAAAACTGTTTTTT. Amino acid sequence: CASSTSDREKLFF.

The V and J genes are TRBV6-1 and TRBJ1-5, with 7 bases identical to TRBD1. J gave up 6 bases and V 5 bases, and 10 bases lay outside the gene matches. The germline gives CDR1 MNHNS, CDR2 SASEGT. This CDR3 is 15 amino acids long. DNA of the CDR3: TGTGCCAGCAGTCCGGACAGGTCTGAGGGTCAGCCCCAGCATTTT. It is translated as CASSPDRSEGQPQHF.

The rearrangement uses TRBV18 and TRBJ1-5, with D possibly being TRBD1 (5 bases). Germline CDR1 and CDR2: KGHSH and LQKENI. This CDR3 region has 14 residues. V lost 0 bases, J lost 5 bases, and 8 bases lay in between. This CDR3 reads CASSPPGGDQPQHF. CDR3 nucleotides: TGTGCCAGCTCACCACCGGGGGGGGATCAGCCCCAGCATTTT.

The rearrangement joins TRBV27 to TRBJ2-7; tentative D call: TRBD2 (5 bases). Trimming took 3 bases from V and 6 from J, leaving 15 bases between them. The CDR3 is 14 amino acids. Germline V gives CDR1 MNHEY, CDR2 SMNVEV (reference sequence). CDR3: CASSLVPGMGEQYF. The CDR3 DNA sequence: TGTGCCAGCAGTTTGGTTCCGGGGATGGGCGAGCAGTACTTC.

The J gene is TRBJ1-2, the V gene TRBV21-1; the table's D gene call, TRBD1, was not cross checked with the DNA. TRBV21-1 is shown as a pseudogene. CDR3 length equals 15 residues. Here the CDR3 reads CASSKMAGREFGYTF. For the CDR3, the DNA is TGTGCCAGCAGCAAAATGGCAGGGCGCGAATTTGGCTACACCTTC.

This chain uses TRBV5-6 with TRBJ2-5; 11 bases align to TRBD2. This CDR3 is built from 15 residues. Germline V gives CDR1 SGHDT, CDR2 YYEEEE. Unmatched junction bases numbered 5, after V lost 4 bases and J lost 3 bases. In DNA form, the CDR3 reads TGTGCCAGCAGCGCCGGGACTAGCGGAAAAGAGACCCAGTACTTC. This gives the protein CASSAGTSGKETQYF.

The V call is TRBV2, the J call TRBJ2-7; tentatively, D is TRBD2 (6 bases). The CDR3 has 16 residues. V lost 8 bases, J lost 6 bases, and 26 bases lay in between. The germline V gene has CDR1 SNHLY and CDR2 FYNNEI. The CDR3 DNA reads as TGTGCCAGCCAGCCCCTCCTGGAGGGGTTATTTGTCGAGCAGTACTTC. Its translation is CASQPLLEGLFVEQYF.

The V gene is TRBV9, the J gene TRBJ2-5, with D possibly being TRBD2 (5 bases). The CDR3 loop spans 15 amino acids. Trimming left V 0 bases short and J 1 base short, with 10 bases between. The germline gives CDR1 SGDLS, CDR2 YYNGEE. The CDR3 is CASSVEGSVQETQYF. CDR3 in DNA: TGTGCCAGCAGCGTAGAAGGGAGCGTCCAAGAGACCCAGTACTTC.

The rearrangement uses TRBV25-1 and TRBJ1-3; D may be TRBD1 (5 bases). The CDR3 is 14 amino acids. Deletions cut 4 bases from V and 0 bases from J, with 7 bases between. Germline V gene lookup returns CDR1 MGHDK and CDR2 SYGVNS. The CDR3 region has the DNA TGTGCCAGCAGTGGGCAGGGCTCTGGAAACACCATATATTTT. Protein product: CASSGQGSGNTIYF.

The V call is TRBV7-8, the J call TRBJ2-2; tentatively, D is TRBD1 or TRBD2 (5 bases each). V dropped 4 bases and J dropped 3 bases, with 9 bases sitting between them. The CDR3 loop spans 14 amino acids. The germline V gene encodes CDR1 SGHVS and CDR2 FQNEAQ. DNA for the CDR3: TGTGCCAGCAGCTCCGGGACCGACACCGGGGAGCTGTTTTTT. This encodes CASSSGTDTGELFF. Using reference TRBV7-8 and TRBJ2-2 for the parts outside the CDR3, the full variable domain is GAGVSQSPRYKVAKRGQDVALRCDPISGHVSLFWYQQALGQGPEFLTYFQNEAQLDKSGLPSDRFFAERPEGSVSTLKIQRTQQEDSAVYLCASSSGTDTGELFFGEGSRLTVL.

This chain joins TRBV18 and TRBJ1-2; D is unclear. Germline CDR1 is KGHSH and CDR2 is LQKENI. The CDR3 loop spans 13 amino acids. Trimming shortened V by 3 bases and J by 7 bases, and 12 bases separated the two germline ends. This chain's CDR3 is CASSPLVESGYTF. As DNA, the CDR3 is TGTGCCAGCTCACCCCTCGTGGAAAGTGGCTACACCTTC.

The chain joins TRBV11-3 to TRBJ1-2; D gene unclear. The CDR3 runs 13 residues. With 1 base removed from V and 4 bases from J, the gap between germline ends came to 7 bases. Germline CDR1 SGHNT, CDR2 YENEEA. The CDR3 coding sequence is TGTGCCAGCAGCTTAGGAGGAGGCTATGGCTACACCTTC. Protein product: CASSLGGGYGYTF.

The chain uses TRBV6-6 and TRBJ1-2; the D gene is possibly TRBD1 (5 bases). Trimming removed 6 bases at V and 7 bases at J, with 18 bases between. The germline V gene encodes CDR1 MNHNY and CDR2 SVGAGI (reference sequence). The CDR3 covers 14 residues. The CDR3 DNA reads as TGTGCCAGCAGCTCGTCGGAGGGACTTAGTGGCTACACCTTC. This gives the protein CASSSSEGLSGYTF.

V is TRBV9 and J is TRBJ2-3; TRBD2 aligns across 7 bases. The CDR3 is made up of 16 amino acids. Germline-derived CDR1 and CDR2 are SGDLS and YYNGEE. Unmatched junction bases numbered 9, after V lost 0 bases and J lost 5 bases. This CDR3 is CASSVGTSISLDTQYF. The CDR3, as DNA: TGTGCCAGCAGCGTAGGGACTAGTATCTCATTAGATACGCAGTATTTT.

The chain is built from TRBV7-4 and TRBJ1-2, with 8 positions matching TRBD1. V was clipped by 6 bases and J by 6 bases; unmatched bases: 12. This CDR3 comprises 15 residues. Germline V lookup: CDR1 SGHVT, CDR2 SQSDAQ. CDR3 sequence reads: CASSPGQGRPHGYTF. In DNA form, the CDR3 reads TGTGCCAGCAGTCCCGGACAGGGCCGACCCCATGGCTACACCTTC.

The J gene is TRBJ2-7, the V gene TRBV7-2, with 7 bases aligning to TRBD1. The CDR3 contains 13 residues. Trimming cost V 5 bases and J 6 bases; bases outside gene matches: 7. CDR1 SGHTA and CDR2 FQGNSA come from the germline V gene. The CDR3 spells CASSQSQGIEQYF. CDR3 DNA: TGTGCCAGCAGCCAATCACAGGGGATCGAGCAGTACTTC.